This is a list of T cell receptor beta chains from one sample in a study of post-analysis software for immune sequencing data. In TCRdb, the PCR reads were re-called with MiXCR into one record per CDR3 protein. Here the sample spans hundreds of thousands of distinct CDR3 sequences, about 60% being singletons. Sequenced: blood. Source of these receptors: a girl aged 2 to 10 with multiple sclerosis. Both conserved end residues are part of each CDR3. A D gene is named only where the DNA matches it firmly. Expanded clones are given a class, and other clones once, few, many or no size at all.

clone size: few
D gene: TRBD1
J gene: TRBJ2-4
V gene: TRBV5-1
CDR3 protein: CASSLRQGQNIQYF
CDR3 DNA: TGCGCCAGCAGCTTGAGACAGGGCCAAAACATTCAGTACTTC

clone size: -
D gene: -
J gene: TRBJ1-1
V gene: TRBV29-1
CDR3 protein: CSAAGRLNTEAFF
CDR3 DNA: TGCAGCGCCGCCGGGAGGTTGAACACTGAAGCTTTCTTT

clone size: -
D gene: -
J gene: TRBJ2-7
V gene: TRBV28
CDR3 protein: CASILPVGVSAYEQYF
CDR3 DNA: TGTGCCAGCATTCTCCCAGTGGGGGTCTCAGCCTACGAGCAGTACTTC

clone size: -
D gene: TRBD1
J gene: TRBJ2-1
V gene: TRBV4-2
CDR3 protein: CASSQTTGAANIYNEQFF
CDR3 DNA: TGTGCCAGCAGCCAGACCACAGGGGCCGCAAATATCTACAATGAGCAGTTCTTC

clone size: -
D gene: -
J gene: TRBJ2-2
V gene: TRBV5-1
CDR3 protein: CASSLSGDRRTGELFF
CDR3 DNA: TGCGCCAGCAGCTTGAGCGGAGATCGTCGCACCGGGGAGCTGTTTTTT

clone size: -
D gene: TRBD1
J gene: TRBJ2-7
V gene: TRBV5-1
CDR3 protein: CASSSGQWGWEQYF
CDR3 DNA: TGCGCCAGCAGCTCGGGACAGTGGGGATGGGAGCAGTACTTC

clone size: -
D gene: -
J gene: TRBJ2-6
V gene: TRBV4-3
CDR3 protein: CASSLSFSFGLGANVLTF
CDR3 DNA: TGCGCCAGCAGCCTCTCGTTCAGTTTTGGGCTTGGGGCCAACGTCCTGACTTTC

clone size: few
D gene: -
J gene: TRBJ2-2
V gene: TRBV5-1
CDR3 protein: CASSLTGGTGELFF
CDR3 DNA: TGCGCCAGCAGCTTGACTGGGGGCACCGGGGAGCTGTTTTTT

clone size: few
D gene: -
J gene: TRBJ1-2
V gene: TRBV6-6
CDR3 protein: CASGGATYGYTF
CDR3 DNA: TGTGCCAGCGGGGGAGCAACCTATGGCTACACCTTC

clone size: few
D gene: -
J gene: TRBJ2-3
V gene: TRBV7-9
CDR3 protein: CASSVLGSTQYF
CDR3 DNA: TGTGCCAGCAGCGTACTCGGGAGTACGCAGTATTTT